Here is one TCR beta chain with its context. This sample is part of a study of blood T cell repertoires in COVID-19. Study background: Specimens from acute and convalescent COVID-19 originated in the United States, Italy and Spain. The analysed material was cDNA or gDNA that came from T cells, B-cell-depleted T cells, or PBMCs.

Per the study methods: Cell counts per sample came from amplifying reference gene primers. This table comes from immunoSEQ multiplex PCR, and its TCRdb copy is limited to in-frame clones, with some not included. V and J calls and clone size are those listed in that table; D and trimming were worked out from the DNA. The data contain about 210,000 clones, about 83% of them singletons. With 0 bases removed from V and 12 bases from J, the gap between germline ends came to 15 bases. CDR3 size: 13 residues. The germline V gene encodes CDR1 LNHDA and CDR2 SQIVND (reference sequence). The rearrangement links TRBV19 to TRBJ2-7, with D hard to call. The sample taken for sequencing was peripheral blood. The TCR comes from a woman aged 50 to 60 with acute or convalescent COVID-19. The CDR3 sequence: CASSIDGGGSLYF. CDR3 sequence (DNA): TGTGCCAGTAGTATAGATGGCGGCGGTAGTTTGTACTTC.